The T cell receptor beta chain under discussion was sequenced for a study of early T cells in non-severe SARS-CoV-2 infection. Study as a whole: Sequencing of unsorted whole blood was done on bulk RNA, leaving chains unpaired.

Study-level points and caveats: CD4 and private specificities were missed by VDJdb matching, which favored anti-spike CD8 responses.

Unique molecular identifiers were affixed to single, distinct cDNA molecules. In TCRdb, the 5' RACE reads were re-called with MiXCR into one record per CDR3 protein. The sample shows about 80,000 distinct CDR3 sequences, 9.5% to 15% of them seen only once. Many counts were recorded for this clonotype. Its antigen remains unknown. Sequenced: whole blood. The sequence came from an adult who was a healthcare worker with PCR-confirmed SARS-CoV-2 infection or an uninfected control (not recorded which).

The DNA for the CDR3 is TGTGCCAGCAGCGAATCTAGCGCAGGCCGGGTGTTGTTCTTC. It yields the protein CASSESSAGRVLFF. The gene calls are TRBV14 and TRBJ2-1, with D maybe TRBD2 (6 bases). Germline CDR1 SGHDN, CDR2 FVKESK. Trimming removed 5 bases from V and 15 bases from J, with 23 bases in between. The CDR3 length is 14 residues.